This T cell receptor (beta chain) is drawn from a study of technical replicates of blood from several donors. The data were produced by immunoSEQ multiplex PCR, yet TCRdb's version contains in-frame clones alone and is incomplete. Of about 76,000 clones detected, 80% to 90% appear once; the ten largest clones hold roughly 4.4%. This clone was recorded a few times. Germline V gene lookup returns CDR1 SNHLY and CDR2 FYNNEI. This CDR3 is 14 amino acids long. V dropped 7 bases and J dropped 2; count of bases not matched to a gene: 4. Input material: PBMCs. The TCR was taken from a human donor in good health. Some clones in this sample may be carry-over from other donors' samples. The chain recombines TRBV2 with TRBJ2-7; 11 bases fit TRBD1. The CDR3 here is CASNPGQGAYEQYF. Here the CDR3 DNA reads TGTGCCAGCAACCCGGGACAGGGGGCCTACGAGCAGTACTTC.